The T cell receptor beta chain under discussion was sequenced for a study of blood T cell repertoires in COVID-19. Across the whole study: Samples came from the United States, Italy and Spain, spanning acute and convalescent COVID-19. The cDNA or gDNA used as material had been derived from T cells, B-cell-depleted T cells, or PBMCs.

Original analysis: Reference gene primers were amplified, and this amplification served to estimate nucleated cell counts. TCRdb's copy holds only in-frame clones and misses some; the assay was immunoSEQ multiplex PCR. V and J calls and clone size are as listed in that table; D and trimming were resolved from the DNA. The sample yields fewer than 150,000 clones, 86% seen once. This TCR came from a man aged 65 to 79 who had recovered from COVID-19. Specimen: peripheral blood.

CDR3 protein: CASSLGLGETQYF. The CDR3 coding sequence is TGTGCCAGCAGCTTAGGACTCGGGGAGACCCAGTACTTC. This chain links TRBV7-3 with TRBJ2-5; D might be TRBD2 (5 bases). The CDR3 length is 13 residues. Germline V lookup: CDR1 SGHTA, CDR2 FQGTGA. With 2 bases removed from V and 5 bases from J, the gap between germline ends came to 9 bases.